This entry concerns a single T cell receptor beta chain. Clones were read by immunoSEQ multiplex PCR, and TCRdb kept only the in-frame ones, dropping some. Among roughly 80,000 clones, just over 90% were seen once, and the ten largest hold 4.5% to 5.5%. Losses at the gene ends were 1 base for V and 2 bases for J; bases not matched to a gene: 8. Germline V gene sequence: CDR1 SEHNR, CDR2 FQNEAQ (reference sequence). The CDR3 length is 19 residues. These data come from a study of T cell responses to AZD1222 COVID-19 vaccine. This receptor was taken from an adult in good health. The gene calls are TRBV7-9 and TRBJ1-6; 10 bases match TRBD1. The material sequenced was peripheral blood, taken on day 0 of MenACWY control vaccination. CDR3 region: CASSLGGGQGGTYNSPLHF. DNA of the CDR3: TGTGCCAGCAGCTTAGGAGGTGGACAGGGGGGGACCTATAATTCACCCCTCCACTTT.